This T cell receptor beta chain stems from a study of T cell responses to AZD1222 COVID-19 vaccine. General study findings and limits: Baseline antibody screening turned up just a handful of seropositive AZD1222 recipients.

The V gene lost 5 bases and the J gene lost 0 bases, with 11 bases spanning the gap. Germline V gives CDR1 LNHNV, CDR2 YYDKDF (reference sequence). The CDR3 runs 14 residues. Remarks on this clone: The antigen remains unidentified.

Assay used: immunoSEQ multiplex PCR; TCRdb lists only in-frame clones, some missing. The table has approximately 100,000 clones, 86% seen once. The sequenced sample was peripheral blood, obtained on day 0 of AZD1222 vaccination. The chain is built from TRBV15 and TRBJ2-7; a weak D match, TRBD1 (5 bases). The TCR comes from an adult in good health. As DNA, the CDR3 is TGTGCCACCAGCGTCAGGACAACCTCCTACGAGCAGTACTTC. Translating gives CATSVRTTSYEQYF.